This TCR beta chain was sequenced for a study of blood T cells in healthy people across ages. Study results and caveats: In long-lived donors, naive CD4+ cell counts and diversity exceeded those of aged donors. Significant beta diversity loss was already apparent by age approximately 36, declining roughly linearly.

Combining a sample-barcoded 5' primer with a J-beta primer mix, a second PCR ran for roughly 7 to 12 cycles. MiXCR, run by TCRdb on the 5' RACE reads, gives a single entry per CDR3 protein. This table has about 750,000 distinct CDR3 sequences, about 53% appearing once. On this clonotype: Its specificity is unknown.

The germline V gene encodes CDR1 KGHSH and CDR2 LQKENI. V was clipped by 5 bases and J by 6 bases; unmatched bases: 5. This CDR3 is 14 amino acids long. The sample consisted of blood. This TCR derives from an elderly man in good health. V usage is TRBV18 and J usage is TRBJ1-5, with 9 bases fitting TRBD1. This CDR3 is CASSSQGAAQPQHF. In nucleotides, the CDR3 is TGTGCCAGCTCATCACAGGGGGCGGCTCAGCCCCAGCATTTT.